Shown below are 21 T cell receptor beta chains from a single sample sequenced in a study of Ad26.COV2.S vaccination and SARS-CoV-2 variants. Data came from immunoSEQ multiplex PCR; TCRdb stores just in-frame clones and leaves some out. The sample consists of hundreds of thousands of clones, approximately 88% of them appearing once. Treatment noted: approximately 18 received Ad26.COV2.S at low or high dose, single or two shots; 5 received placebo; per-sample allocation not given. Day 63 after the first injection of vaccine or placebo was the sampling time. The specimen was peripheral blood, collected in a trial of Ad26.COV2.S vaccine versus placebo. These receptors were obtained from a person aged 18-60 years who received the Ad26.COV2.S COVID-19 vaccine or a placebo.

J is TRBJ2-7 and V is TRBV30; D is ambiguous. Germline values: CDR1 GTSNPN, CDR2 SVGIG (reference sequence). The CDR3 has 14 amino acids. Trimming removed 0 bases from V and 5 bases from J, with 14 bases in between. This CDR3 is CAWSVHDTYHEQYF. CDR3 sequence (DNA): TGTGCCTGGAGTGTACATGACACCTATCACGAGCAGTACTTC. Full variable domain (rest looked up from reference TRBV30 and TRBJ2-7): SQTIHQWPATLVQPVGSPLSLECTVEGTSNPNLYWYRQAAGRGLQLLFYSVGIGQISSEVPQNLSASRPQDRQFILSSKKLLLSDSGFYLCAWSVHDTYHEQYFGPGTRLTVT.

The chain recombines TRBV6-5 with TRBJ1-1; the D is unclear. V was shortened by 7 bases and J by 5 bases, with 14 bases between the two germline ends. The germline CDR1 and CDR2 sequences are MNHEY and SVGAGI. The CDR3 covers 13 residues. The CDR3 DNA reads as TGTGCCAGCACCGTTTCGGGGTGGACTGAAGCTTTCTTT. As protein: CASTVSGWTEAFF.

V usage is TRBV19 and J usage is TRBJ2-3; 12 positions agree with TRBD2. With 5 bases clipped from V and 0 bases from J, the junction kept 3 bases outside the gene matches. The germline V gene has CDR1 LNHDA and CDR2 SQIVND (reference sequence). The CDR3 runs 16 residues. The CDR3 nucleotides are TGTGCCAGTAGTCGCCTAGCGGGAGGGAGCACAGATACGCAGTATTTT. Translated: CASSRLAGGSTDTQYF.

This rearrangement joins TRBV15 to TRBJ2-7; 7 positions agree with TRBD1. The germline CDR1 and CDR2 sequences are LNHNV and YYDKDF (reference sequence). Germline trimming cut 5 bases from V and 2 bases from J; bases unmatched to any gene: 6. The CDR3 is made up of 14 amino acids. The CDR3 protein is CATSELGTAYEQYF. In DNA, the CDR3 is TGTGCCACCAGCGAGCTGGGGACAGCCTACGAGCAGTACTTC.

The chain uses TRBV27 and TRBJ1-3; tentatively, D is TRBD1 (5 bases). The CDR3 extends over 13 amino acids. Trimming left V 6 bases short and J 0 bases short, with 6 bases between. The germline CDR1 and CDR2 sequences are MNHEY and SMNVEV (reference sequence). CDR3 in amino acids: CASRTASGNTIYF. For the CDR3, the DNA is TGTGCCAGCAGGACAGCCTCTGGAAACACCATATATTTT.

CDR3 nucleotide sequence: TGTGCCAGTAGTATAGCTCAGGACCGTAATCAGCCCCAGCATTTT. It yields the protein CASSIAQDRNQPQHF. The chain uses TRBV19 and TRBJ1-5; D call uncertain. Germline CDR1 and CDR2: LNHDA and SQIVND (reference sequence). This CDR3 has 15 amino acids. Trimming cost V 1 base and J 4 bases, with 11 bases left between them.

This rearrangement joins TRBV7-6 to TRBJ1-1; D is ambiguous. This CDR3 is 13 amino acids long. Per the germline V gene, CDR1 is SGHVS and CDR2 is FNYEAQ. Trimming left V 4 bases short and J 7 bases short, with 13 bases between. The CDR3 nucleotides are TGTGCCAGCAGCTCGAACCTGAGAAGTGAAGCTTTCTTT. This translates into CASSSNLRSEAFF.

The rearrangement joins TRBV29-1 to TRBJ2-3; 10 bases align to TRBD2. CDR1 is SQVTM and CDR2 is ANQGSEA in the germline V gene. J was trimmed by 1 base and V by 0 bases; bases with no gene match: 7. The CDR3 has 17 residues. CDR3 amino acids: CSVEDRIAGGGTDTQYF. The CDR3 region has the DNA TGCAGCGTTGAAGATCGAATAGCGGGAGGAGGCACAGATACGCAGTATTTT.

The J gene is TRBJ2-1, the V gene TRBV24-1; 9 bases are shared with TRBD2. The CDR3 is 12 amino acids. Germline V gene data show CDR1 as KGHDR and CDR2 as SFDVKD. V was pared by 11 bases and J by 6 bases, with 4 bases of the junction left unmatched. The CDR3 loop reads CAIRTSVNEQFF. CDR3 nucleotide sequence: TGTGCCATTAGGACTAGCGTCAATGAGCAGTTCTTC.

CDR3 DNA: TGTGCCAGCAGTGGCCAGGGACAGGGAGGGGAGACCCAGTACTTC. It encodes CASSGQGQGGETQYF. The chain uses TRBV2 and TRBJ2-5, with TRBD1 matching 9 bases. CDR3 length: 15 amino acids. Germline CDR1 and CDR2: SNHLY and FYNNEI. The V gene end was trimmed by 4 bases and the J gene end by 5 bases; junction bases not matched to a gene: 8. Drawing the rest from reference TRBV2 and TRBJ2-5, the complete variable domain is EPEVTQTPSHQVTQMGQEVILRCVPISNHLYFYWYRQILGQKVEFLVSFYNNEISEKSEIFDDQFSVERPDGSNFTLKIRSTKLEDSAMYFCASSGQGQGGETQYFGPGTRLLVL.

The table lists this clone with a few counts. This chain uses TRBV2 with TRBJ1-5; no clear D gene. Trimming cost V 2 bases and J 4 bases, with 9 bases left between them. Germline-derived CDR1 and CDR2 are SNHLY and FYNNEI. The CDR3 contains 14 residues. CDR3 residues: CASSEYGVNQPQHF. CDR3 bases: TGTGCCAGCAGTGAATATGGGGTTAATCAGCCCCAGCATTTT.

The V call is TRBV7-9, the J call TRBJ2-7; 8 bases align to TRBD2. Germline values: CDR1 SEHNR, CDR2 FQNEAQ (reference sequence). The CDR3 has 14 amino acids. Germline trimming cut 2 bases from V and 5 bases from J; bases unmatched to any gene: 5. CDR3 amino acids: CASSLSAGGNEQYF. In DNA, the CDR3 is TGTGCCAGCAGCTTATCTGCGGGAGGAAACGAGCAGTACTTC.

This rearrangement joins TRBV4-2 to TRBJ1-2, with a weak D call TRBD1 (6 bases). V was pared by 4 bases and J by 3 bases, with 12 bases between. The germline V gene encodes CDR1 LGHNA and CDR2 YNFKEQ. The CDR3 is 14 amino acids. CDR3 loop: CASSPDAGDYGYTF. Here the CDR3 DNA reads TGTGCCAGCAGCCCCGATGCAGGGGACTATGGCTACACCTTC.

V is TRBV5-1 and J is TRBJ1-2, with TRBD1 as a possible D gene (5 bases). The CDR3 is 11 amino acids. CDR1 and CDR2 (germline): SGHRS, YFSETQ. Trimming shortened V by 5 bases and J by 6 bases, and 8 bases separated the two germline ends. CDR3 coding DNA: TGCGCCAGCAGGGACACGGATGGCTACACCTTC. Protein sequence: CASRDTDGYTF.

The chain combines TRBV2 with TRBJ2-5, with D possibly being TRBD1 (7 bases). Per germline, CDR1 SNHLY and CDR2 FYNNEI. The CDR3 runs 17 residues. V shed 1 base and J shed 4 bases, with 19 bases lying between them. CDR3 amino acids: CASSEEGAGRGGETQYF. CDR3 DNA: TGTGCCAGCAGTGAAGAGGGGGCAGGGCGGGGAGGAGAGACCCAGTACTTC.

The chain combines TRBV7-2 with TRBJ1-2; tentatively, D is TRBD1 (5 bases). Trimming stripped 1 base from V and 1 base from J, with 13 bases between. The germline V gene has CDR1 SGHTA and CDR2 FQGNSA. The CDR3 covers 16 residues. CDR3 sequence: CASSLGGEHFNYGYTF. The CDR3 nucleotides are TGTGCCAGCAGCTTAGGGGGGGAACACTTTAACTATGGCTACACCTTC.

This chain links TRBV3-1 (or the pseudogene TRBV3-2) with TRBJ1-1; TRBD1 agrees at 12 bases. The V segment lost 6 bases and the J segment 7 bases; nucleotides outside the gene matches: 12. The CDR3 is 16 residues long. Germline V gene data show CDR1 as LGHDT and CDR2 as YNNKEL (reference sequence). The CDR3: CASRFRAGQGASEAFF. The CDR3, as DNA: TGTGCCAGCAGGTTCAGGGCGGGACAGGGGGCTAGTGAAGCTTTCTTT.

The V call is TRBV7-2, the J call TRBJ2-7; D not resolved. Trimming took 5 bases from V and 4 from J, leaving 9 bases between them. This CDR3 comprises 12 residues. Per the germline V gene, CDR1 is SGHTA and CDR2 is FQGNSA. CDR3 DNA sequence: TGTGCCAGCAGCCCGATGGGGTACGAGCAGTACTTC. Its translation is CASSPMGYEQYF.

The chain couples TRBV10-2 to TRBJ1-6; 11 nucleotides agree with TRBD1. This CDR3 has 15 amino acids. V was pared by 6 bases and J by 8 bases, with 6 bases of the junction left unmatched. Germline CDR1 is WSHSY and CDR2 is SAAADI. CDR3 in DNA: TGCGCCAGCAGGGGACAGGGGGGTTTGGATTCACCCCTCCACTTT. It codes for CASRGQGGLDSPLHF.

The J gene is TRBJ1-1, the V gene TRBV7-2; D is perhaps TRBD1 (6 bases). CDR3 length equals 14 residues. Germline CDR1 SGHTA, CDR2 FQGNSA. The V end was cut by 3 bases, the J end by 8 bases, with 16 bases between. CDR3 sequence reads: CASSFRAKDREAFF. CDR3 nucleotide sequence: TGTGCCAGCAGCTTCCGAGCAAAAGACAGGGAAGCTTTCTTT.

The V and J genes are TRBV5-6 and TRBJ2-7; TRBD2 matches at 9 bases. This CDR3 is 16 amino acids long. Looked up from germline, CDR1 is SGHDT and CDR2 is YYEEEE. V was clipped by 3 bases and J by 4 bases; unmatched bases: 11. CDR3 residues: CASSSQGLAQVYEQYF. The CDR3 DNA reads TGTGCCAGCAGCTCCCAGGGACTAGCCCAGGTTTACGAGCAGTACTTC.